Listed below are T cell receptor beta chains from one sample, sequenced in a study of radiation and T cells in renal cell carcinoma. The method was immunoSEQ multiplex PCR; TCRdb's version includes in-frame clones alone and lacks a portion of them. The sample holds 15,000 or so clones; 45% to 65% are singletons and the top ten take 9.7%. The material sequenced was tumor tissue, taken from a patient whose treatment was nephrectomy without radiotherapy. The receptors were gathered from a man aged 40-55 years with renal cell carcinoma. CDR3s include the opening cysteine and the closing phenylalanine or tryptophan. Fields, in order: V gene, clone size, D gene, J gene, CDR3 protein, CDR3 DNA. D genes are given only for firm matches. Part of the rows lack a size; the others show once, few, many or a class for expanded clones.

V: TRBV7-9
size: -
D: TRBD2
J: TRBJ2-7
CDR3: CASSLSGGRYEQYF
DNA: TGTGCCAGCAGCTTAAGCGGGGGCCGCTACGAGCAGTACTTC

V: TRBV6-1
size: -
D: -
J: TRBJ1-1
CDR3: CASSESVGKGTEAFF
DNA: TGTGCCAGCAGTGAGAGCGTGGGGAAGGGCACTGAAGCTTTCTTT

V: TRBV7-9
size: -
D: -
J: TRBJ2-1
CDR3: CASSLNDDNFYNEQFF
DNA: TGTGCCAGCAGCTTAAACGACGATAACTTCTACAATGAGCAGTTCTTC

V: TRBV14
size: medium-sized
D: -
J: TRBJ2-3
CDR3: CASSPSTDTQYF
DNA: TGTGCCAGCAGCCCCTCGACAGATACGCAGTATTTT

V: TRBV5-6
size: -
D: -
J: TRBJ1-3
CDR3: CASSFRFSSGNTIYF
DNA: TGTGCCAGCAGCTTCAGGTTTAGCTCTGGAAACACCATATATTTT

V: TRBV5-4
size: -
D: -
J: TRBJ2-1
CDR3: CASTRFGAPNEQFF
DNA: TGTGCCAGCACCCGTTTCGGGGCCCCGAATGAGCAGTTCTTC

V: TRBV6-5
size: -
D: TRBD1
J: TRBJ1-2
CDR3: CASSYSALGQGNGYTF
DNA: TGTGCCAGCAGTTACTCGGCGCTAGGACAGGGTAATGGCTACACCTTC

V: TRBV5-5
size: medium-sized
D: -
J: TRBJ1-6
CDR3: CASSPRDRSSITSPLHF
DNA: TGTGCCAGCAGCCCCCGAGACAGGAGCTCTATTACTTCACCCCTCCACTTT

V: TRBV5-4
size: -
D: -
J: TRBJ2-7
CDR3: CASSHDSKLVEQYF
DNA: TGTGCCAGCAGCCACGACAGTAAATTAGTTGAGCAGTACTTC

V: TRBV6-1
size: -
D: -
J: TRBJ1-1
CDR3: CASSRALNTEAFF
DNA: TGTGCCAGTTCGAGGGCGTTAAACACTGAAGCTTTCTTT

V: TRBV6-4
size: once
D: TRBD2
J: TRBJ2-3
CDR3: CASSVGGGTDTQYF
DNA: TGTGCCAGCAGTGTGGGCGGGGGGACAGATACGCAGTATTTT

V: TRBV19
size: -
D: -
J: TRBJ1-2
CDR3: CASSIAQGYTF
DNA: TGTGCCAGTAGTATAGCTCAGGGCTACACCTTC

V: TRBV19
size: -
D: -
J: TRBJ1-5
CDR3: CASSMPSLRQPQHF
DNA: TGTGCCAGTAGTATGCCGTCTCTGAGGCAGCCCCAGCATTTT

V: TRBV6-6
size: -
D: -
J: TRBJ1-5
CDR3: CASSYDGGVNQPQHF
DNA: TGTGCCAGCAGTTACGATGGGGGGGTCAATCAGCCCCAGCATTTT

V: TRBV11-3
size: medium-sized
D: -
J: TRBJ2-2
CDR3: CASSLMSIGELFF
DNA: TGTGCCAGCAGCTTAATGAGTATCGGGGAGCTGTTTTTT

V: TRBV6-5
size: -
D: TRBD1
J: TRBJ2-7
CDR3: CASSYSGTGSYEQYF
DNA: TGTGCCAGCAGTTACTCTGGGACAGGGTCATACGAGCAGTACTTC

V: TRBV2
size: -
D: -
J: TRBJ1-5
CDR3: CASSEADGGYNQPQHF
DNA: TGTGCCAGCAGTGAAGCCGACGGGGGGTACAATCAGCCCCAGCATTTT

V: TRBV2
size: -
D: -
J: TRBJ2-3
CDR3: CASKGGKTDTQYF
DNA: TGTGCCAGCAAGGGGGGTAAGACAGATACGCAGTATTTT

V: TRBV23-1
size: medium-sized
D: -
J: TRBJ1-5
CDR3: CAPMRKGLSNQPQHF
DNA: TGCGCCCCCATGCGGAAGGGGCTTAGCAATCAGCCCCAGCATTTT

V: TRBV19
size: -
D: TRBD2
J: TRBJ2-5
CDR3: CASSTQTSGGPGETQYF
DNA: TGTGCCAGTAGTACACAGACTAGCGGGGGTCCAGGAGAGACCCAGTACTTC

V: TRBV4-3
size: -
D: TRBD1
J: TRBJ1-6
CDR3: CASSGQGGSPLHF
DNA: TGCGCCAGCAGCGGACAGGGAGGTTCACCCCTCCACTTT

V: TRBV5-6
size: -
D: TRBD2
J: TRBJ2-1
CDR3: CASSLGLATSRYNEQFF
DNA: TGTGCCAGCAGTCTGGGTTTGGCGACTAGCCGTTACAATGAGCAGTTCTTC

V: TRBV5-8
size: -
D: -
J: TRBJ2-3
CDR3: CASSPWKGATLESTDTQYF
DNA: TGTGCCAGCAGCCCCTGGAAGGGTGCGACCCTCGAGAGCACAGATACGCAGTATTTT

V: TRBV28
size: few
D: -
J: TRBJ2-7
CDR3: CASSLLGGQGNHEQYF
DNA: TGTGCCAGCAGCCTCTTAGGCGGGCAGGGGAACCACGAGCAGTACTTC

V: TRBV5-4
size: -
D: -
J: TRBJ1-4
CDR3: CASSLWQAPEKLFF
DNA: TGTGCCAGCAGCTTGTGGCAGGCCCCCGAAAAACTGTTTTTT

V: TRBV5-6
size: -
D: TRBD1
J: TRBJ2-7
CDR3: CASSWTGPSYEQYF
DNA: TGTGCCAGCAGCTGGACAGGGCCAAGCTACGAGCAGTACTTC

V: TRBV6-5
size: -
D: -
J: TRBJ1-2
CDR3: CASSPGGWGYTF
DNA: TGTGCCAGCAGCCCCGGGGGTTGGGGCTACACCTTC

V: TRBV9
size: -
D: -
J: TRBJ2-7
CDR3: CASSVETLPGAEQYF
DNA: TGTGCCAGCAGCGTTGAGACTCTCCCCGGGGCCGAGCAGTACTTC

V: TRBV11-3
size: -
D: -
J: TRBJ2-1
CDR3: CASSLLSGAANEQFF
DNA: TGTGCCAGCAGCTTATTATCGGGGGCAGCGAATGAGCAGTTCTTC

V: TRBV9
size: once
D: TRBD1
J: TRBJ2-7
CDR3: CASSGQGVGYEQYF
DNA: TGTGCCAGCAGCGGACAGGGAGTTGGGTACGAGCAGTACTTC

V: TRBV5-4
size: -
D: -
J: TRBJ2-1
CDR3: CASRAQRSSYNEQFF
DNA: TGTGCCAGCAGGGCCCAGCGGAGCTCCTACAATGAGCAGTTCTTC

V: TRBV7-9
size: -
D: -
J: TRBJ1-1
CDR3: CASNEQVPEAFF
DNA: TGTGCCAGCAATGAACAGGTTCCTGAAGCTTTCTTT

V: TRBV28
size: -
D: -
J: TRBJ1-2
CDR3: CASSLVGDGYTF
DNA: TGTGCCAGCAGTTTAGTGGGGGATGGCTACACCTTC

V: TRBV5-4
size: -
D: -
J: TRBJ2-7
CDR3: CASSRNYRDEQYF
DNA: TGTGCCAGCAGCCGAAACTACAGGGACGAGCAGTACTTC

V: TRBV5-1
size: -
D: -
J: TRBJ1-6
CDR3: CASSLGGGYSPLHF
DNA: TGCGCCAGCAGCTTAGGTGGGGGTTATTCACCCCTCCACTTT

V: TRBV5-1
size: -
D: -
J: TRBJ1-2
CDR3: CASSLDPVLNYGYTF
DNA: TGCGCCAGCAGCTTGGATCCGGTCCTGAACTATGGCTACACCTTC

V: TRBV2
size: -
D: -
J: TRBJ1-1
CDR3: CASRGRDTEAFF
DNA: TGTGCCAGCAGGGGGCGGGACACTGAAGCTTTCTTT